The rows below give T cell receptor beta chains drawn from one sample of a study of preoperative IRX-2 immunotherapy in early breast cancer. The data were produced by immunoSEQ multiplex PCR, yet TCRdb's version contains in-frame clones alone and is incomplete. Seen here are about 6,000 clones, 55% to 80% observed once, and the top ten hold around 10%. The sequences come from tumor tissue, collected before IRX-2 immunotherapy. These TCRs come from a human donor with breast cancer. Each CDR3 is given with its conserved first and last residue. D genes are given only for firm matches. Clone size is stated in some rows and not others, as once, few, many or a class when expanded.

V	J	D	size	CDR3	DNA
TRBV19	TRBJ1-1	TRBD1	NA	CASSRDRAWNTEAFF	TGTGCCAGTAGTCGTGACAGGGCGTGGAACACTGAAGCTTTCTTT
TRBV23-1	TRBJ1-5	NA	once	CASSWNFNQPQHF	TGCGCCAGCAGCTGGAACTTCAATCAGCCCCAGCATTTT
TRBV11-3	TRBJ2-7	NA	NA	CASSLLAAGYEQYF	TGTGCCAGCAGCTTGTTGGCGGCGGGTTACGAGCAGTACTTC
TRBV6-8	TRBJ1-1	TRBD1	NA	CASSRTGNTEAFF	TGTGCCAGCAGCCGGACAGGCAACACTGAAGCTTTCTTT
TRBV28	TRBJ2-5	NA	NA	CASSLRTGGQETQYF	TGTGCCAGCAGTTTACGGACAGGAGGGCAAGAGACCCAGTACTTC
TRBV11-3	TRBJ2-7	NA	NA	CASSQGSGDYEQYF	TGTGCCAGCAGCCAAGGGTCAGGGGATTACGAGCAGTACTTC
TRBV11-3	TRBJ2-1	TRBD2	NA	CASSSPSSGSTEQFF	TGTGCCAGCAGCTCCCCTTCTAGCGGGAGTACGGAGCAGTTCTTC
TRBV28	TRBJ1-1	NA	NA	CASSFPQGMATEAFF	TGTGCCAGCAGTTTTCCCCAGGGTATGGCGACTGAAGCTTTCTTT
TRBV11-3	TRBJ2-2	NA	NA	CASSSPRRGGELFF	TGTGCCAGCAGTTCCCCCAGGCGAGGCGGGGAGCTGTTTTTT
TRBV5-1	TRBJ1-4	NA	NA	CASTPGVVVGEKLFF	TGCGCCAGCACCCCAGGCGTGGTCGTAGGAGAAAAACTGTTTTTT
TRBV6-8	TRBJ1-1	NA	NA	CASSERTAGNTEAFF	TGTGCCAGCAGTGAGAGGACAGCGGGTAACACTGAAGCTTTCTTT
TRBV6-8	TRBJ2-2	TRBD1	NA	CASRGDRSYGELFF	TGTGCCAGCAGAGGGGACAGGTCGTACGGGGAGCTGTTTTTT
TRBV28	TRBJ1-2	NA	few	CASSPGGYGYTF	TGTGCCAGCAGTCCGGGGGGCTATGGCTACACCTTC
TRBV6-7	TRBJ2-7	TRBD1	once	CASRPRTGGIYEQYF	TGTGCCAGCCGACCCAGGACAGGGGGCATCTACGAGCAGTACTTC
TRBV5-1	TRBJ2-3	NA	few	CASSLGLTGIPDTQYF	TGCGCCAGCAGCTTGGGATTGACGGGTATCCCAGATACGCAGTATTTT
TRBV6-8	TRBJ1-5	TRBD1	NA	CASSVTGTGNQPQHF	TGTGCCAGCAGTGTAACCGGGACAGGTAATCAGCCCCAGCATTTT
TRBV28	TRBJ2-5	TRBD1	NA	CASSSPLRLGQAQETQYF	TGTGCCAGCAGTTCTCCCCTCCGATTGGGACAGGCACAAGAGACCCAGTACTTC
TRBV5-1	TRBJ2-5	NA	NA	CASRPDHGKGETQETQYF	TGCGCCAGCAGGCCGGACCATGGAAAGGGGGAAACACAAGAGACCCAGTACTTC
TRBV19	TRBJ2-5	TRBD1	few	CATATGFQETQYF	TGTGCGACAGCGACAGGGTTCCAAGAGACCCAGTACTTC
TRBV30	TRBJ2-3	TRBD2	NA	CAWSASGRVGTQYF	TGTGCCTGGAGTGCAAGCGGGAGGGTGGGTACGCAGTATTTT